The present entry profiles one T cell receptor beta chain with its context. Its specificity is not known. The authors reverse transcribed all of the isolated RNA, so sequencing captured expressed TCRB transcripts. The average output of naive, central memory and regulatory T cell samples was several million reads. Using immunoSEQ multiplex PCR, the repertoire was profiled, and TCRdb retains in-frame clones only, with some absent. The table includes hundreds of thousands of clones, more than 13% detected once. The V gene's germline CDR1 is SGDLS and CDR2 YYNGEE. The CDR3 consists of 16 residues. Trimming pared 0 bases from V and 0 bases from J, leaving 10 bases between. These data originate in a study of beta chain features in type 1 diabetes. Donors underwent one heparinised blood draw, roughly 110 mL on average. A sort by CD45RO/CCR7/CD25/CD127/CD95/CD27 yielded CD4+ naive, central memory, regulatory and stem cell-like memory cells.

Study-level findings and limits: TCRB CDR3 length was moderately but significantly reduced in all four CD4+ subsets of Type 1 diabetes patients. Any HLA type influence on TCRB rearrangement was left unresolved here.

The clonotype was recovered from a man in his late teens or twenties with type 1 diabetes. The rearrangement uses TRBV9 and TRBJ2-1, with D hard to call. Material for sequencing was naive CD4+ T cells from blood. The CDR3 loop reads CASSVDGRPSYNEQFF. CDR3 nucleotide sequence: TGTGCCAGCAGCGTAGACGGGCGGCCCTCCTACAATGAGCAGTTCTTC.